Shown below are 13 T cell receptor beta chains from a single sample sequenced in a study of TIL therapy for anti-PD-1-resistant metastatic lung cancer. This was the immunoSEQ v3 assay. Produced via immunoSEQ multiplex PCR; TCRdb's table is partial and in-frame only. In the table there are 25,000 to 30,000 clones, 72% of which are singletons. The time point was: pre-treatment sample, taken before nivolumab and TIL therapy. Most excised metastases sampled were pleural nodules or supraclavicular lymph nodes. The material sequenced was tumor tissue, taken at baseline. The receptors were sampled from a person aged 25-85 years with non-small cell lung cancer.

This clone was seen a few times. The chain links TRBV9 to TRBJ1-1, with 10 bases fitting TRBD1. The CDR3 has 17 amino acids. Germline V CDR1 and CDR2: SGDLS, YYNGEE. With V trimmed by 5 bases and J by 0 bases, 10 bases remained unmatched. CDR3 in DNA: TGTGCCAGCAGTAGGGGACAGGGGTTCCCTATGAACACTGAAGCTTTCTTT. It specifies CASSRGQGFPMNTEAFF.

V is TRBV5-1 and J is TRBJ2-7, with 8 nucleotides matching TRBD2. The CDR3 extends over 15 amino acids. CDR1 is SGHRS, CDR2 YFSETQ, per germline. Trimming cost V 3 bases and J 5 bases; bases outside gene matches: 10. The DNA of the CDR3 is TGCGCCAGCAGCTGGGGGGCGGGGGGCCAAAACGAGCAGTACTTC. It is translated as CASSWGAGGQNEQYF.

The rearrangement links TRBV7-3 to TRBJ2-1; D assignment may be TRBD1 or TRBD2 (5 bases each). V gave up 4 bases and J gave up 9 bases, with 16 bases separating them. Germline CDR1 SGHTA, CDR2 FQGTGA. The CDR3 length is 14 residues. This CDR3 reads CASSYGTGIGEQFF. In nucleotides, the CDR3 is TGTGCCAGCAGCTATGGGACGGGCATAGGTGAGCAGTTCTTC.

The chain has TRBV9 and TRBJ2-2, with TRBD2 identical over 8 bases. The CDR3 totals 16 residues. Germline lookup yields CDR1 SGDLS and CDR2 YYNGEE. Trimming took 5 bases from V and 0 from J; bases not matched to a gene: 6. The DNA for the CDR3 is TGTGCCAGCAGTACTGCGGGGGGCTCGAACACCGGGGAGCTGTTTTTT. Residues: CASSTAGGSNTGELFF.

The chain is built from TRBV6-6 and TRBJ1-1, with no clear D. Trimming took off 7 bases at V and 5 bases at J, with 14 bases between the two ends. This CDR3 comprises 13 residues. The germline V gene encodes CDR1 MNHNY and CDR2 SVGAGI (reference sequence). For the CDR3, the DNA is TGTGCCAGCACCCGAGTCGGTGGGACTGAAGCTTTCTTT. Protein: CASTRVGGTEAFF.

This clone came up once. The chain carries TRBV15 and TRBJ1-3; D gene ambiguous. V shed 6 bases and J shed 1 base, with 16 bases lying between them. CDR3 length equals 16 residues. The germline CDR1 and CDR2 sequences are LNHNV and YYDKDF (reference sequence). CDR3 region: CATRRMDAGSGNTIYF. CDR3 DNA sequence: TGTGCCACCAGGCGCATGGACGCTGGGTCTGGAAACACCATATATTTT.

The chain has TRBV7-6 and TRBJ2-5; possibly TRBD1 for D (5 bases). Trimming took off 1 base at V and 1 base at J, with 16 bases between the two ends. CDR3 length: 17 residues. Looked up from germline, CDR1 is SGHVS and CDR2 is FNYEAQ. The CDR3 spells CASSLEAGFFAQETQYF. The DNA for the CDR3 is TGTGCCAGCAGCTTAGAGGCAGGGTTTTTCGCCCAAGAGACCCAGTACTTC.

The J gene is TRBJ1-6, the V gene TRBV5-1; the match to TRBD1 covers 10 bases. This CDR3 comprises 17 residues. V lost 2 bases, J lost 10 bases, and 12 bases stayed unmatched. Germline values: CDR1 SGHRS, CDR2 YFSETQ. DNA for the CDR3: TGCGCCAGCAGCTTTTCCGGGACAGGGGACGGGGGCTCACCCCTCCACTTT. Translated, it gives CASSFSGTGDGGSPLHF.

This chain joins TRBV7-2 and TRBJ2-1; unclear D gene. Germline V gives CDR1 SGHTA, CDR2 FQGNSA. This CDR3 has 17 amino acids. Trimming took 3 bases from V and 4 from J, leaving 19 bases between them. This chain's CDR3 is CASSFTSSIGPYNEQFF. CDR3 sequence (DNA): TGTGCCAGCAGCTTTACTTCTTCGATAGGGCCATACAATGAGCAGTTCTTC. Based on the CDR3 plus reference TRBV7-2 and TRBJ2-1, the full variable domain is GAGVSQSPSNKVTEKGKDVELRCDPISGHTALYWYRQSLGQGLEFLIYFQGNSAPDKSGLPSDRFSAERTGGSVSTLTIQRTQQEDSAVYLCASSFTSSIGPYNEQFFGPGTRLTVL.

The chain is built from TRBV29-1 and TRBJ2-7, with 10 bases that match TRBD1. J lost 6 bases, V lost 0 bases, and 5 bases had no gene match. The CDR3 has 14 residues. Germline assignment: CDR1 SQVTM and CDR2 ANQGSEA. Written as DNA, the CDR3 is TGCAGCGTTGAAGATCCGGGACAGGGGCGCGAGCAGTACTTC. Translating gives CSVEDPGQGREQYF.

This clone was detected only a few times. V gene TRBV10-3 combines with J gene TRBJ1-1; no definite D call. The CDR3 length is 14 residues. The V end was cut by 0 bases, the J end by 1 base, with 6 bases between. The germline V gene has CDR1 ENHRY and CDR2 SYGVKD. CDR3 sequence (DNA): TGTGCCATCAGTGAGTCGATTGGGAACACTGAAGCTTTCTTT. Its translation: CAISESIGNTEAFF.

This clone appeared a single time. DNA of the CDR3: TGTGCCACCAGCAGAGACTTGCCCAGCCATGGGGAAAAACTGTTTTTT. This translates into CATSRDLPSHGEKLFF. This sequence joins TRBV15 and TRBJ1-4; D unclear. CDR3 size: 16 residues. Germline V gives CDR1 LNHNV, CDR2 YYDKDF (reference sequence). V was trimmed by 0 bases and J by 8 bases, leaving 16 bases between them.

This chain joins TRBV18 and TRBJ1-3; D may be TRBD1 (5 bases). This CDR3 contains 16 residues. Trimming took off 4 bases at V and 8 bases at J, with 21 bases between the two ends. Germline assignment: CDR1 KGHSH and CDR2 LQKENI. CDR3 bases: TGTGCCAGCTCACTAAATACTCCCGGGGCCTCTGACACCATATATTTT. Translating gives CASSLNTPGASDTIYF.